These T cell receptor beta chains were read from a single sample in a study of CD8+CD57+ T cells in acquired aplastic anemia. In TCRdb, the reads were re-called with MiXCR into one record per CDR3 protein. The sample has just over 400,000 distinct CDR3 sequences; 55% to 70% are singletons. Sequences were obtained from sorted CD4+, CD8+, or CD8+CD57+ T cells (not recorded which) from PBMCs. These receptors all stem from a human donor in good health, serving as a control. The CDR3 runs from the conserved cysteine through the conserved F or W. The D gene is left open where the match is weak. Size is omitted from some rows. Given values are once, few, many or a class for expanded clones.

V	length	J	size	D	DNA	CDR3
TRBV25-1	16	TRBJ2-7	-	TRBD1	TGTGCCAGCAGTGGGACGGACAGGGGGATCAAAAACGAGCAGTACTTC	CASSGTDRGIKNEQYF
TRBV2	15	TRBJ2-3	-	-	TGTGCCAGCAGCCGTCAGACAGCAAGCACCGGGGAGCAGTATTTT	CASSRQTASTGEQYF
TRBV29-1	11	TRBJ2-3	many	TRBD1	TGCAGCGTAGACAGGGGTCATACGCAGTATTTT	CSVDRGHTQYF
TRBV11-3	12	TRBJ2-7	many	-	TGTGCCAGCAGCTTAGATCTTGGCGAGCAGTACTTC	CASSLDLGEQYF
TRBV19	15	TRBJ1-3	-	-	TGCAGTGCCGAAGAGGGGTTGGACTCTGGAAACACCATATATTTT	CSAEEGLDSGNTIYF
TRBV20-1	12	TRBJ1-5	-	TRBD1	TGCAGTGCGGACAGGGGGAATCAGCCCCAGCATTTT	CSADRGNQPQHF
TRBV6-6	18	TRBJ2-3	-	TRBD2	TGTGCCAGCAGTGAACGGGCCTACGACAGCGGGGGCACAGATACGCAGTATTTT	CASSERAYDSGGTDTQYF
TRBV2	14	TRBJ1-5	-	-	TGTGCCAGCAGAGGAGGGGCAGGGGAGCAGCCCCAGCATTTT	CASRGGAGEQPQHF
TRBV3-1	13	TRBJ1-1	many	-	TGTGCCAGCAGCCAATCTGAACGGTTGGAAGCTTTCTTT	CASSQSERLEAFF
TRBV2	15	TRBJ1-4	-	-	TGTGCCAGCAGAACCCGGGGAGGTAGCAATCAGCCCCAGTTTTTT	CASRTRGGSNQPQFF
TRBV20-1	15	TRBJ1-4	many	-	TGCAGTGCTAGAGACCCCATTGGTTCTCATGAAAAACTGTTTTTT	CSARDPIGSHEKLFF
TRBV19	13	TRBJ1-5	many	-	TGTGCCAGTAGTATAGTGGGGCCGCAGCCCCAGCATTTT	CASSIVGPQPQHF
TRBV7-8	18	TRBJ1-5	-	TRBD1	TGTGCCAGCAGCTTCCGGGACAGGGGACGTACGGGCAATCAGCCCCAGCATTTT	CASSFRDRGRTGNQPQHF
TRBV7-6	16	TRBJ2-1	-	TRBD2	TGTGCCAGCAGCTATCTAGCGGGAGGGACCTACAATGAGCAGTTCTTC	CASSYLAGGTYNEQFF
TRBV7-3	16	TRBJ2-7	-	-	TGTGCCAGCAGCGCAGCCGGCAATCAGCCCCAGCACGTTCAGTACTTC	CASSAAGNQPQHVQYF
TRBV7-9	12	TRBJ1-2	-	-	TGTGCCAGCACGGCACTACACTATGGCTACACCTTC	CASTALHYGYTF
TRBV12-5	14	TRBJ2-2	many	-	TGTGCTAGTGGTTTGGGTCTAGCCCCAGGGGAGCTGTTTTTT	CASGLGLAPGELFF
TRBV5-1	13	TRBJ1-4	many	-	TGCGCCAGCAGCTCTCCGGGGTCCCAAAAACTGTTTTTT	CASSSPGSQKLFF
TRBV11-2	13	TRBJ2-7	-	-	TGTGCCAGCAGCGAGGACAATTCATACGAGCAGTACTTC	CASSEDNSYEQYF
TRBV20-1	13	TRBJ1-1	-	-	TGCAGTGCCATGCGGGGTGGGGGGACAGAAGCTTTCTTT	CSAMRGGGTEAFF
TRBV5-1	15	TRBJ2-2	-	-	TGCGCCAGCAGCACCGGGGGCTGGGGCTACGGGGAGCTGTTTTTT	CASSTGGWGYGELFF
TRBV10-2	16	TRBJ2-6	many	TRBD1	TGCGCCAGCAGTGTCGTGACAGGGACTGGGGCCAACGTCCTGACTTTC	CASSVVTGTGANVLTF
TRBV28	15	TRBJ2-7	-	TRBD2	TGTGCCAGCCGACTTATATCAGCGGGGAGACACGAGCAGTACTTC	CASRLISAGRHEQYF
TRBV7-9	19	TRBJ2-5	-	TRBD1	TGTGCCAGCAGCCTACCCTCACGAAGAAGACAGGGGTTTCAAGAGACCCAGTACTTC	CASSLPSRRRQGFQETQYF
TRBV2	12	TRBJ2-7	-	TRBD2	TGTGCCATCGAAGCGGGGCCCTACGAGCAGTACTTC	CAIEAGPYEQYF
TRBV19	15	TRBJ2-1	many	TRBD2	TGTGCCAGTAGTATGACGGGGGGGCCGTCGGGTGAGCAGTTCTTC	CASSMTGGPSGEQFF
TRBV6-5	17	TRBJ2-5	-	TRBD2	TGTGCCACCTCTGCCGGGAATCCAGGACTAGCGTTAGAGACCCAGTACTTC	CATSAGNPGLALETQYF
TRBV7-2	10	TRBJ2-1	-	TRBD2	TGTGCCAGCAGCTTCAGTGCTAGCGGCTTC	CASSFSASGF
TRBV6-1	16	TRBJ1-4	-	-	TGTGCCAGCAGTAGATCCAGCAGGTTTTTTAATGAAAAACTGTTTTTT	CASSRSSRFFNEKLFF
TRBV9	13	TRBJ1-3	many	-	TGTGCCAGCAGCGTTAACCGGGGAAACACCATATATTTT	CASSVNRGNTIYF
TRBV19	15	TRBJ2-7	-	TRBD1	TGTGCCATCCGACCCATGACAGGGGGCCGATACGAGCAGTACTTC	CAIRPMTGGRYEQYF
TRBV5-6	17	TRBJ1-6	many	-	TGTGCCAGCAGCTTGTCTCCGGGGCAGTTGAATAATTCACCCCTCCACTTT	CASSLSPGQLNNSPLHF
TRBV7-2	17	TRBJ2-2	once	-	TGTGCCAGCAGCTTAACGCCGTCATCCAGGGCGGCCGGGGAGCTGTTTTTT	CASSLTPSSRAAGELFF
TRBV15	14	TRBJ2-7	-	-	TGTGCCACCAGCGTGTGGGGACTGGTCTCCGAGCAGTACTTC	CATSVWGLVSEQYF